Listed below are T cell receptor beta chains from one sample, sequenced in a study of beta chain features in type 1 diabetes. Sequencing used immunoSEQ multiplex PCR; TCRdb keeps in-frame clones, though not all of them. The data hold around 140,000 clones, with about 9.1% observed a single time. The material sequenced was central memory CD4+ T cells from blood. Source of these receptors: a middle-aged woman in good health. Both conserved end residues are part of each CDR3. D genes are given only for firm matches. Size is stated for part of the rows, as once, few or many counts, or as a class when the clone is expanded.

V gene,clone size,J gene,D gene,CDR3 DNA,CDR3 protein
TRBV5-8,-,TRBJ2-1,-,TGTGCCAGCAGCTTGGGGGCCCAGGGCCGACACAATGAGCAGTTCTTC,CASSLGAQGRHNEQFF
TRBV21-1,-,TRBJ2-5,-,TGTGCCAGCAGCAACCAATACTTC,CASSNQYF
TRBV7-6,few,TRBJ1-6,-,TGTGCCAGCAGCTTAGTTGGTGAGCCCCTCCACTTT,CASSLVGEPLHF
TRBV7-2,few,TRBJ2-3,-,TGTGCCAGCAGCTCCCCGGGATCCAAAGATACGCAGTATTTT,CASSSPGSKDTQYF
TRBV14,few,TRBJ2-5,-,TGTGCCAGCAGCCAAGGACGGGGAAGCTGGGGGCGCCAAGAGACCCAGTACTTC,CASSQGRGSWGRQETQYF
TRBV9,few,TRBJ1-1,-,TGTGCCAGCAGCGTAGCTACGACAGTGAGGCCGAACACTGAAGCTTTCTTT,CASSVATTVRPNTEAFF
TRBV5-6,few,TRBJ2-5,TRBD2,TGTGCCAGCGGAAGGGGACTAGACCAAGAGACCCAGTACTTC,CASGRGLDQETQYF
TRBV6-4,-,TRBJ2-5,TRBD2,TGTGCCAGCAGTGAACTAGCGGGGGGTCGGAGGGAGACCCAGTACTTC,CASSELAGGRRETQYF
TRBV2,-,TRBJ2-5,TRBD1,TGTGCCAGCAGTGAAAGGTGGTCAGACAGGGGGCAAGAGACCCAGTACTTC,CASSERWSDRGQETQYF
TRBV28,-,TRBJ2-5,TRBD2,TGTGCCAGCAGTTTAATAGCGGGGGGGCGGGAGACCCAGTACTTC,CASSLIAGGRETQYF
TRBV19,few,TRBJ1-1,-,TGTGCCAGTAGTATCGACAGGAGGAACACTGAAGCTTTCTTT,CASSIDRRNTEAFF
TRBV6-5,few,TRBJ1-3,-,TGTGCCAGCTCCTTCATTCACAGGGCTGGAAACACCATATATTTT,CASSFIHRAGNTIYF
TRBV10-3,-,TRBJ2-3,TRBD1,TGTGCCATCAGGGATCCGGGACAGGGAGGATCAGATACGCAGTATTTT,CAIRDPGQGGSDTQYF
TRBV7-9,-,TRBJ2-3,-,TGTGCCAGCAGCTTGGCGGGACTTTTTGGTACGCAGTATTTT,CASSLAGLFGTQYF
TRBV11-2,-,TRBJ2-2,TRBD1,TGTGCCAGCAGCTTTATGACAGGGATACCCGGGGAGCTGTTTTTT,CASSFMTGIPGELFF
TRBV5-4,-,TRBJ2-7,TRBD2,TGTGCCAGCAGCTTGGCGGGGGGTCTCTCCTACGAGCAGTACTTC,CASSLAGGLSYEQYF
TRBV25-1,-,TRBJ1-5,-,TGTGCCAGCAGTGAATCTGGGTCCGGGATCAATCAGCCCCAGCATTTT,CASSESGSGINQPQHF
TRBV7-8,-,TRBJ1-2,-,TGTGCCAGCAGCCCGGCGGGTTCTAATGGCTACACCTTC,CASSPAGSNGYTF
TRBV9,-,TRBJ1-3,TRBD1,TGTGCCAGCAGCTTCCACCCGGGACAGGGCTCTGGAAACACCATATATTTT,CASSFHPGQGSGNTIYF
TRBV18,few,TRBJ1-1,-,TGTGCCAGCTCACCCGCGGCGTCAGGGTTGGCTGAAGCTTTCTTT,CASSPAASGLAEAFF
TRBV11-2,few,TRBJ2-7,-,TGTGCCAGCAGCTTAACTGGGGGCGACTCCTACGAGCAGTACTTC,CASSLTGGDSYEQYF
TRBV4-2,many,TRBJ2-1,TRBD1,TGTGCCAGCAGCGCAGGGACAGGGCAATACAATGAGCAGTTCTTC,CASSAGTGQYNEQFF
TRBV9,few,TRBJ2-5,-,TGTGCCAGCGCCCGGTACCAAGAGACCCAGTACTTC,CASARYQETQYF
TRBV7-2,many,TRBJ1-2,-,TGTGCCAGCAGCTTAGCGCAGGGAGGGAGTGGGGGCTACACCTTC,CASSLAQGGSGGYTF
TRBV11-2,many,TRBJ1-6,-,TGTGCCAGCAGCTTAGGCTGGACAGAAAATTCACCCCTCCACTTT,CASSLGWTENSPLHF
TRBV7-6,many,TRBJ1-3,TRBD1,TGTGCCAGCAGCTTAACAGGGGTTGAAAACACCATATATTTT,CASSLTGVENTIYF
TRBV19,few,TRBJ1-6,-,TGTGCCAGTAGTATGGCAGCGGCACCCCTCCACTTT,CASSMAAAPLHF